The rows below give T cell receptor beta chains drawn from one sample of a study of blood T cell repertoires in COVID-19. TCRdb keeps only in-frame clones here, not all; method: immunoSEQ multiplex PCR. The top ten hold 2.5% to 3.5% of the sample, which has about 400,000 clones, more than 85% seen once. Sequencing input: peripheral blood. These receptors were taken from a human donor in a cohort sampled during active COVID-19. Each CDR3 is given with its conserved first and last residue. The D gene is left open where the match is weak.

>TRBJ2-7|TRBD1|TRBV7-9
TGTGCCAGCAGCATCGCAGGGGGCTCCTACGAGCAGTACTTC
CASSIAGGSYEQYF
>TRBJ1-6|TRBD1|TRBV5-1
TGCGCCAGCAGCCGTCATGACAAAGGACAGGGTGATTCACCCCTCCACTTT
CASSRHDKGQGDSPLHF
>TRBJ2-3|TRBD1|TRBV27
TGTGCCAGCAGTTCATATCGCCAGGGGGACGGCACAGATACGCAGTATTTT
CASSSYRQGDGTDTQYF
>TRBJ2-2|TRBD1|TRBV28
TGTGCCAGCAGCCCTACCCCGGGACAGGGGGCCGGGGAGCTGTTTTTT
CASSPTPGQGAGELFF
>TRBJ2-7|TRBD1|TRBV10-3
TGTGCCACTCAGGGGGACCCCCGAAGCTCCTACGAGCAGTACTTC
CATQGDPRSSYEQYF
>TRBJ1-6|-|TRBV6-5
TGTGCCAGCGGGGCATCACAGGGTTATAATTCACCCCTCCACTTT
CASGASQGYNSPLHF
>TRBJ2-3|TRBD2|TRBV29-1
TGCAGCGTTGGTGAGCGGGGCCGCACAGATACGCAGTATTTT
CSVGERGRTDTQYF
>TRBJ2-5|TRBD2|TRBV7-8
TGTGCCAGCAGCTTAACTCCAAGGATTAGCGGGAGGGGTGAGACCCAGTACTTC
CASSLTPRISGRGETQYF
>TRBJ2-3|-|TRBV4-2
TGTGCCAGCAGCCGACCAGGGGGAGGTAAAGATACGCAGTATTTT
CASSRPGGGKDTQYF
>TRBJ2-1|-|TRBV19
TGTGCCAGTAGTCGGGACTCACGCTCCTACAATGAGCAGTTCTTC
CASSRDSRSYNEQFF
>TRBJ2-3|-|TRBV5-1
TGCGCCAGCAGCTTAATCCAAATAGGGGGAGATACGCAGTATTTT
CASSLIQIGGDTQYF
>TRBJ2-1|-|TRBV6-5
TGTGCCAGCAGTTCCGGGTCCATCAATGAGCAGTTCTTC
CASSSGSINEQFF
>TRBJ2-3|-|TRBV7-8
TGTGCCAGCAGCTTAGCTCACGGTACAGATACGCAGTATTTT
CASSLAHGTDTQYF